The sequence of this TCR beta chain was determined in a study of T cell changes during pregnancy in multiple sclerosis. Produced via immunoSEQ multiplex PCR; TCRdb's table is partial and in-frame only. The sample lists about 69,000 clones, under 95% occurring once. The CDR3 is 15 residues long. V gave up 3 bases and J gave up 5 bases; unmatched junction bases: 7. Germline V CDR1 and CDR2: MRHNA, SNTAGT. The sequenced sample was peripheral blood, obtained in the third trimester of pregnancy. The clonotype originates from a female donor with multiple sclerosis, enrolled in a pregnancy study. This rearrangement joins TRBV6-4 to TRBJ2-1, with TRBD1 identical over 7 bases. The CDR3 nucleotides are TGTGCCAGCAGTGAAGAGGGGGCAAATCACAATGAGCAGTTCTTC. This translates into CASSEEGANHNEQFF.